This T cell receptor beta chain originates from a study of neurological immune-mediated disorders (dated by TCRdb to 2018 to 2020). General notes on the study: The study compared peripheral blood TCR-beta repertoires of HTLV-I-associated myelopathy (HAM/TSP) patients, multiple sclerosis patients and healthy controls using UMI-based sequencing. The cohort included around 70 subjects: some 14 with HAM/TSP, some 35 with multiple sclerosis, and 20 healthy controls. The approximately 110 TCR-beta libraries covered PBMC samples along with longitudinal samples, technical triplicates, and paired sorted CD4+ and CD8+ T-cell subsets. Results the study describes overall, beyond this receptor: TCR clonal expansion was greatest in HAM/TSP patients and smallest in MS patients, who ranked below even healthy controls. No identical CDR3 amino acid sequences were shared among expanded clones across subjects, suggesting private TCR-beta repertoires in all groups.

cDNA was synthesized by template-switch 5'RACE using a primer with a 10-nucleotide random unique molecular identifier that tagged each TCR transcript. Each sequencing run produced over 160 million TCR-beta sequences covering 15-18 subjects. The RNeasy kit was used for extraction of total RNA. Using the KAPA Real-time Library Amplification kit, TCR-beta VDJ regions were amplified with primers for the TCR constant region and the 5'RACE anchor. Sample indexes and Illumina adaptors were added in a first PCR, after which library yield was increased in a second PCR. The roughly 650 bp TCR product was size-selected on a 2% E-gel SizeSelection system after Ampure bead purification. Before pooling, libraries had their quality checked on a Bioanalyzer, their concentration measured with Qubit, and their quantity determined with the Kapa Library Quantification kit. An Illumina HiSeq 2500 sequenced the libraries paired-end 2 x 150 bp. To increase sequence diversity, roughly 24-30% phiX was spiked into each library pool. The authors' analysis ran thus. Quality-filtered reads were processed with the UMI-based MiGEC pipeline, which removed over 85% of raw TCR sequences during error correction. VDJ genes were aligned to IMGT germline references, and clonotypes were defined by unique CDR3 amino acid sequence plus V-J genes. Clonal expansion, Shannon diversity, and CDR3 relatedness (CalcPairwiseDistances, ClusterSamples) were evaluated with VDJtools, and phylogenetic trees were built with CLCbio workbench. Using coefficient-of-variation modelling across technical triplicates, the study counted a clone as expanded if it had at least 8 unique UMIs. Using fastp at Q25 and MiXCR, TCRdb reprocessed the public reads and kept productive beta chains. Entries that share a CDR3 protein sequence are merged under the most common genes and DNA. These V and J calls originate from TCRdb's pipeline instead of the authors' own analysis. This sample lists about 79,000 distinct CDR3 sequences; roughly 13% were detected once. Roughly 7.3% of the sample lies in the top ten.

This clonotype was detected ten times or more. Its antigen remains unidentified. No quality values exist for individual bases; no much larger clone is one base distant. The germline V gene supplies CDR1 SGHTA and CDR2 FQGNSA. The CDR3 spans 15 residues, from the cysteine through the phenylalanine. Only the CDR3 part of the read is kept: 45 bases, read in frame from the first base. V gives up 1 base and J gives up 0 bases, and the segment between their germline ends measures 7 bases. The healthy controls were volunteers from blood banks in Maryland, USA. For the unsorted PBMC libraries, 2 million PBMCs were stored in RNAlater at -80 degrees C until RNA extraction and were used to generate the libraries. Peripheral blood was subjected to Ficoll-Hypaque density gradient centrifugation to isolate PBMCs, which were then cryopreserved in liquid nitrogen.

This chain joins TRBV7-2 to TRBJ2-1; the D gene lacks a confident call. Source material: PBMCs. The clonotype was recovered from a woman between 50 and 59 years old in good health. In nucleotides, the sequence is TGTGCCAGCAGCTTAGAGAGGAGCTCCTACAATGAGCAGTTCTTC. Its product reads: CASSLERSSYNEQFF.